The present T cell receptor (beta chain) was sequenced within a study of blood T cell repertoires in COVID-19. About the study: Researchers got acute and convalescent COVID-19 samples from the United States, Italy and Spain. PBMCs, B-cell-depleted T cells, or T cells were the source of the cDNA or gDNA that made up the material.

Original methodology: Scientists estimated how many nucleated cells there were by amplifying reference gene primers. Only in-frame clones appear in the TCRdb table, and some are missing; sequencing was by immunoSEQ multiplex PCR. Clone size and the V and J calls come from that table; the DNA yielded D and trimming. The sample includes 150,000 to 160,000 clones, about 80% of them seen just once. CDR1 and CDR2 from the germline V gene are SEHNR and FQNEAQ (reference sequence). This CDR3 spans 14 amino acids. Trimming left V 8 bases short and J 2 bases short, with 13 bases between. Sequenced: peripheral blood. This clonotype was sampled from a woman aged 55-75 years with COVID-19, enrolled during active disease. The rearrangement links TRBV7-9 to TRBJ1-5; no reliable D call. CDR3 DNA sequence: TGTGCCAGCGGACTCGCCTGGGGCAATCAGCCCCAGCATTTT. The encoded protein is CASGLAWGNQPQHF.